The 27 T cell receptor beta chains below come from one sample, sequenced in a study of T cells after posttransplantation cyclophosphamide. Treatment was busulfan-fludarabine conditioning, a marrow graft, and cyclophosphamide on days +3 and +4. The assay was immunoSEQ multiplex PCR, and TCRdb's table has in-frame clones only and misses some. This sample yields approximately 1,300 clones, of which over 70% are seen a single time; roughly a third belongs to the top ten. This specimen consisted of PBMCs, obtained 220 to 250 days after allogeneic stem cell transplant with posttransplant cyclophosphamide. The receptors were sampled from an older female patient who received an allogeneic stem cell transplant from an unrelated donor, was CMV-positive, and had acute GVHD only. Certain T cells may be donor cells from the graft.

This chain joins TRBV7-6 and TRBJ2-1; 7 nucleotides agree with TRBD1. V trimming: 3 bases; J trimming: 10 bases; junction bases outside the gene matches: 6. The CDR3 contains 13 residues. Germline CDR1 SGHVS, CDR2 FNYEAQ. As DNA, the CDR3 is TGTGCCAGCAGCTTTAGAGGGGGCGGGGAGCAGTTCTTC. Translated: CASSFRGGGEQFF.

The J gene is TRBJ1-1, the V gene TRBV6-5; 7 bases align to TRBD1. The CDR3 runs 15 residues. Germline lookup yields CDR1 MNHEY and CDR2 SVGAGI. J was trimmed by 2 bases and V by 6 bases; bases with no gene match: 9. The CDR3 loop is CASRSTGTANTEAFF. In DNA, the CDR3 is TGTGCCAGCAGATCCACCGGGACAGCTAACACTGAAGCTTTCTTT.

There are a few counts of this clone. CDR3 region: CASRKTASEKLFF. The DNA for the CDR3 is TGTGCCAGCAGGAAGACAGCCAGTGAAAAACTGTTTTTT. This rearrangement joins TRBV6-4 to TRBJ1-4, with D maybe TRBD1 (5 bases). Germline V gene lookup returns CDR1 MRHNA and CDR2 SNTAGT. V lost 6 bases and J lost 7, with 12 bases in between. The CDR3 covers 13 residues.

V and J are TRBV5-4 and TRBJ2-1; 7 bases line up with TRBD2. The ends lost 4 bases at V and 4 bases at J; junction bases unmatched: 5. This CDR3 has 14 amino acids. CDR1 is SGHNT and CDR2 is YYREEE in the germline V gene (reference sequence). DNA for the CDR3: TGTGCCAGCAGCCGGACTAGTGGGTACAATGAGCAGTTCTTC. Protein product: CASSRTSGYNEQFF.

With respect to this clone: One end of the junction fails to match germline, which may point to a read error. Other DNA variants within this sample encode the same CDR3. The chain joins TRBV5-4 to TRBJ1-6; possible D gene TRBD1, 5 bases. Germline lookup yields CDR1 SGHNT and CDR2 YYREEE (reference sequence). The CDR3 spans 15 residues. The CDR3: CASSLTGRHNSPLHF. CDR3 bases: TGTGCCAGCAGCTTGACAGGACGTCATAATTCCCCCCTCCACTTT.

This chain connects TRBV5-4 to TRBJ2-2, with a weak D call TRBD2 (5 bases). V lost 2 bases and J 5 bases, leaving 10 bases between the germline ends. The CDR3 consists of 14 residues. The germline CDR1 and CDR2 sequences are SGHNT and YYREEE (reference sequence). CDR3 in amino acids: CASSFVEGTGELFF. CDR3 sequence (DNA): TGTGCCAGCAGCTTCGTCGAGGGAACCGGGGAGCTGTTTTTT.

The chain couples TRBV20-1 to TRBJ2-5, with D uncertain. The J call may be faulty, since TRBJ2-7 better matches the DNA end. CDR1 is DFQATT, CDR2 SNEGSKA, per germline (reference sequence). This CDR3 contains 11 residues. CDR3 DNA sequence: TGCAGTGCTAGAGATACCCCCGAGCAGTACTTC. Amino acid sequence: CSARDTPEQYF.

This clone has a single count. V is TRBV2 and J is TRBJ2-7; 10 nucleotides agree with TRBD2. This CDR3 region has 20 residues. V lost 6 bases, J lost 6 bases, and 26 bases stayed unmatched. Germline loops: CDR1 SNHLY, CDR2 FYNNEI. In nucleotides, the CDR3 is TGTGCCAGCAGATTTCCCCCTATCGGGACTAGCGTCTGGAGCCAGAGCGAGCAGTACTTC. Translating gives CASRFPPIGTSVWSQSEQYF.

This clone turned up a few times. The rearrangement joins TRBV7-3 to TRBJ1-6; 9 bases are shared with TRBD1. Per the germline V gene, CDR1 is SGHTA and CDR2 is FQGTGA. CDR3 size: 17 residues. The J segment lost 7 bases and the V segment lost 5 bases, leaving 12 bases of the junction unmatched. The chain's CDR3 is CASSQSGTGMRNSPLHF. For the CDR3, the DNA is TGTGCCAGCAGCCAATCCGGGACAGGGATGAGGAATTCACCCCTCCACTTT.

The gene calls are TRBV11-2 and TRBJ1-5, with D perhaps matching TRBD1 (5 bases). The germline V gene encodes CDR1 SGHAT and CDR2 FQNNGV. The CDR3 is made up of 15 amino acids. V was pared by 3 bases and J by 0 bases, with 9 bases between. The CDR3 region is CASSLGLHSNQPQHF. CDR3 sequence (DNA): TGTGCCAGCAGCTTGGGGCTTCATAGCAATCAGCCCCAGCATTTT.

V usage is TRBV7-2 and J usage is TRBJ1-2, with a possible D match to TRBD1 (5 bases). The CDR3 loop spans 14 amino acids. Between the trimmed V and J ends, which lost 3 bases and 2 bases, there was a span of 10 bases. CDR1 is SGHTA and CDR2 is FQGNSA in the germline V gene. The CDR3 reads CASSLGGGNYGYTF. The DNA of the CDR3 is TGTGCCAGCAGCTTGGGGGGAGGGAACTATGGCTACACCTTC.

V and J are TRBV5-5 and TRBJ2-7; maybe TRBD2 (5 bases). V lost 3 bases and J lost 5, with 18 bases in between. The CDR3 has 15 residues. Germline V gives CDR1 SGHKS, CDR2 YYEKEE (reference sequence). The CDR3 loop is CASSWTLGYTNEQYF. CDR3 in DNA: TGTGCCAGCAGCTGGACTTTGGGCTATACCAACGAGCAGTACTTC.

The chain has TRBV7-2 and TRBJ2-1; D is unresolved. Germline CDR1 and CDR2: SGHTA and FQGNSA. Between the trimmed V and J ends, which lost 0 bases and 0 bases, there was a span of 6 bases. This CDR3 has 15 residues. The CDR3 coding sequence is TGTGCCAGCAGCTTAGCGCGCGGCTCCTACAATGAGCAGTTCTTC. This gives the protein CASSLARGSYNEQFF.

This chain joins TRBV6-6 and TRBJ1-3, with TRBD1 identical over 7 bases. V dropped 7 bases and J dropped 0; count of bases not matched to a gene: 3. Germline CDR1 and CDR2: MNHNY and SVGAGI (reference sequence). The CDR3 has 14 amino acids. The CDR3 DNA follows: TGTGCCAGCAACAGGGGACCCTCTGGAAACACCATATATTTT. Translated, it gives CASNRGPSGNTIYF.

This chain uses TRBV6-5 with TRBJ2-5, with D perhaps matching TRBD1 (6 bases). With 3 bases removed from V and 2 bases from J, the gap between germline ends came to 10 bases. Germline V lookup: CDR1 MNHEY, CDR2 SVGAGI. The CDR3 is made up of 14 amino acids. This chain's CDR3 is CASSYSRGQETQYF. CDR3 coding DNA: TGTGCCAGCAGTTATTCTAGGGGGCAAGAGACCCAGTACTTC.

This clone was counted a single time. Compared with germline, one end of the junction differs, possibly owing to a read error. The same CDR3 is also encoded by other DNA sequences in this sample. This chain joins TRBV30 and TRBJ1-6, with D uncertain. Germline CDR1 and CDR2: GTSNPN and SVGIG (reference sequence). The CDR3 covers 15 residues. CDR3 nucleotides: TGTGCCTGGAGTGTAGCAGGAAGGCATAATTCCCCCCTCCACTTT. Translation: CAWSVAGRHNSPLHF.

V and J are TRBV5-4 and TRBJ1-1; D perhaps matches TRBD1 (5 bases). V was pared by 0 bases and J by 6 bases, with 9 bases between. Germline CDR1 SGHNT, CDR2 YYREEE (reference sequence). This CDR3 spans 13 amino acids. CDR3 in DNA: TGTGCCAGCAGCTTGGCAGGGCGCGCTGAAGCTTTCTTT. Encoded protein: CASSLAGRAEAFF.

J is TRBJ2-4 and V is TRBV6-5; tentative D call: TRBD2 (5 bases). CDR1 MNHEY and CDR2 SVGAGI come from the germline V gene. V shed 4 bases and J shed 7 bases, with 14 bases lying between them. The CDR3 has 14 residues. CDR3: CASSLDGPGNIQYF. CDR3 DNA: TGTGCCAGCAGTTTGGACGGTCCGGGGAACATTCAGTACTTC.

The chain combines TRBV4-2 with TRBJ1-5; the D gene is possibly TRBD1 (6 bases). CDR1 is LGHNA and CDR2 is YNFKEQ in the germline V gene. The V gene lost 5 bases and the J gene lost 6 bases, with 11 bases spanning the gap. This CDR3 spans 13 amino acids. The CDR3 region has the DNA TGTGCCAGCAGCGCCAGGGGCTTTCAGCCCCAGCATTTT. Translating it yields CASSARGFQPQHF.

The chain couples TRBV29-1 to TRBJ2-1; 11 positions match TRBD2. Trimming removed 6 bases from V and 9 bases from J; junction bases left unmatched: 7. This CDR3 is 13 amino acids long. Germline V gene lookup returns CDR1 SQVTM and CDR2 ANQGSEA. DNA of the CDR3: TGCAGCGTCGCCGGACTAGCGGGTGTTGAGCAGTTCTTC. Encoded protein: CSVAGLAGVEQFF.

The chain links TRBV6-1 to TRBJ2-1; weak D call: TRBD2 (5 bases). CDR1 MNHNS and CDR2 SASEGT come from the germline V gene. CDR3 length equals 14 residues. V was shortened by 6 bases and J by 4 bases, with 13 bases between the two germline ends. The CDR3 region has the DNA TGTGCCAGCAGCAAGCCAGGAGGATACAATGAGCAGTTCTTC. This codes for CASSKPGGYNEQFF.

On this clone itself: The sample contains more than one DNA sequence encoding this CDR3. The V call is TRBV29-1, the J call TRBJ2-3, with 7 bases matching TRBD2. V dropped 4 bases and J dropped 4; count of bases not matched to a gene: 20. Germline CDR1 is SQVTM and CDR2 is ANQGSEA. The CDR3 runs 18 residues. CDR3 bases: TGCAGCGTTGGTGGCCGTTTTGCGGGAGCTGGGTTCCCAGATACGCAGTATTTT. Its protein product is CSVGGRFAGAGFPDTQYF.

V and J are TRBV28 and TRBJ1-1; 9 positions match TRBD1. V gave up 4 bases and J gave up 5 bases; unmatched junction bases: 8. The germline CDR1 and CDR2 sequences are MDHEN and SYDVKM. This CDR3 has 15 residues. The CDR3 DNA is TGTGCCAGCAGTTCAATACAGGGGGCTAGGACTGAAGCTTTCTTT. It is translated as CASSSIQGARTEAFF.

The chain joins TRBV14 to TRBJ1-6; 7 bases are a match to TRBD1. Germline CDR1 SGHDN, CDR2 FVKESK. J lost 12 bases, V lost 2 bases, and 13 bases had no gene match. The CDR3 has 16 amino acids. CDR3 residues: CASSQQAGRGIGPLHF. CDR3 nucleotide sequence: TGTGCCAGCAGCCAACAGGCGGGCAGGGGGATTGGACCCCTCCACTTT.

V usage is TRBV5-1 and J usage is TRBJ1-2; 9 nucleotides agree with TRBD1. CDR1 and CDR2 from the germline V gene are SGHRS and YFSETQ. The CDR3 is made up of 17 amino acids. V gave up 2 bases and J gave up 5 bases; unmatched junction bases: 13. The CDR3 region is CASSLQGAPERGYGYTF. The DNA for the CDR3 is TGCGCCAGCAGCTTACAGGGGGCTCCCGAAAGGGGATATGGCTACACCTTC.

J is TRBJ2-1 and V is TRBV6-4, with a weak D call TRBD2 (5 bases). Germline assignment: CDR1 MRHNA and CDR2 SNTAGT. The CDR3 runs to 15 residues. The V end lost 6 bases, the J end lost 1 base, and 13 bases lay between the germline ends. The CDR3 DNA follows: TGTGCCAGCAGCCTCACTAGTGCATCCTACAATGAGCAGTTCTTC. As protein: CASSLTSASYNEQFF.

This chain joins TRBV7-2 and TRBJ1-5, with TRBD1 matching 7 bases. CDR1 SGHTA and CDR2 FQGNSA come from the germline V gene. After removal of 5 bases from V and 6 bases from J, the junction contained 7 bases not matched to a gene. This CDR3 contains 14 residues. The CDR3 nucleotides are TGTGCCAGCAGCCAGAGACAGGGAGGTCAGCCCCAGCATTTT. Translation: CASSQRQGGQPQHF.